This entry features one T cell receptor beta chain sequence. The target antigen is unknown. From CD4+ cells came CD45RA+ naive and CD45RA-negative memory subsets. In the authors' methods: Sequence data from immunoSEQ were junction-only and lacked quality scores; consequently, filtering differed. Assay used: immunoSEQ multiplex PCR; TCRdb lists only in-frame clones, some missing. The DNA was the basis for D and trimming; V, J and clone size are from that table. The repertoire holds 600,000 to 750,000 clones, with more than 70% as singletons. This specimen comes from a study of shared clonotypes between healthy human individuals. On the study more broadly: The plates for each donor numbered three CD4 naive, three CD4 memory, two CD8 naive and one CD8 memory. Study conclusions and caveats: Only blood was sampled; tissue repertoires likely differ.

The TCR sequence derives from a woman in her twenties or thirties in good health. Sequencing was done on a sample of memory CD4+ T cells sorted from blood. Subset in this sample: CD45RA-negative fraction.

CDR3 nucleotides: TGTGCCAGCTCACCGGACAGGTCATCCTACGAGCAGTACTTC. Translating it yields CASSPDRSSYEQYF. The chain couples TRBV18 to TRBJ2-7, with 7 bases matching TRBD1. The V segment lost 3 bases and the J segment 1 base; nucleotides outside the gene matches: 3. Germline V lookup: CDR1 KGHSH, CDR2 LQKENI. The CDR3 totals 14 residues.